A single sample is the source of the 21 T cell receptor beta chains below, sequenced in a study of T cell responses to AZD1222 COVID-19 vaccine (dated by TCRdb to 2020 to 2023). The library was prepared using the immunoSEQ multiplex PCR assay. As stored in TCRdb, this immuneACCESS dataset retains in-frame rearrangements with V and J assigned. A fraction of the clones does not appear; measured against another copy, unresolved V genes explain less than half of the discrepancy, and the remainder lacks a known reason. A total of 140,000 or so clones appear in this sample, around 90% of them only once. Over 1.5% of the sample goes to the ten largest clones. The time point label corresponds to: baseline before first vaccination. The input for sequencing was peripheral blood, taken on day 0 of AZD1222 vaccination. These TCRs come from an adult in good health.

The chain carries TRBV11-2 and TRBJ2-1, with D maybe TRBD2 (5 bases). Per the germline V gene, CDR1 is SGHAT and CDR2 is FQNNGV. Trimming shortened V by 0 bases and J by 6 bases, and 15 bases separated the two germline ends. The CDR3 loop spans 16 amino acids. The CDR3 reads CASSLDRSSWSNEQFF. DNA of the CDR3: TGTGCCAGCAGCTTAGATAGGTCTAGCTGGTCCAATGAGCAGTTCTTC.

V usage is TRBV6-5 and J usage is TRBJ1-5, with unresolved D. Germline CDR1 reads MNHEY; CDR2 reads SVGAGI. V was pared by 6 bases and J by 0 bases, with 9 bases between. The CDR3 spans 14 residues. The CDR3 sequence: CASRLINSNQPQHF. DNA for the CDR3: TGTGCCAGCAGGCTTATAAATAGCAATCAGCCCCAGCATTTT.

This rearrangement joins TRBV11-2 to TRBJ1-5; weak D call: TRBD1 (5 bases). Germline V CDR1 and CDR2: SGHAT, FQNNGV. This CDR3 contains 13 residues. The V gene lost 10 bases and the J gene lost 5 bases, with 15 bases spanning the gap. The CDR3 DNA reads TGTGCCATCTGGGAGGGGCGGGATCAGCCCCAGCATTTT. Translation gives CAIWEGRDQPQHF.

CDR3 in DNA: TGTGCCAGCAGTGAAAGGGGGGAGCGAGAGACCCAGTACTTC. Protein product: CASSERGERETQYF. This sequence joins TRBV2 and TRBJ2-5, with D perhaps assigned TRBD1 or TRBD2 (6 bases each). This CDR3 comprises 14 residues. The ends were cut back, 2 bases at V and 4 bases at J, with 11 bases in the middle. Germline assignment: CDR1 SNHLY and CDR2 FYNNEI.

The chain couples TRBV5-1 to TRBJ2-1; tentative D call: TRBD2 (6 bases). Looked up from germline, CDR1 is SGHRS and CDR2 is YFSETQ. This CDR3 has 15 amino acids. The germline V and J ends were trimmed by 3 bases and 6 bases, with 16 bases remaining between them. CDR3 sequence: CASSSSIPGGNEQFF. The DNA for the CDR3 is TGCGCCAGCAGCTCATCCATTCCCGGGGGCAATGAGCAGTTCTTC.

CDR3 region: CASSGGVVTEAFF. As DNA, the CDR3 is TGTGCCAGCTCCGGGGGGGTAGTCACTGAAGCTTTCTTT. The chain links TRBV5-4 to TRBJ1-1, with D possibly matching TRBD1 (5 bases). CDR1 SGHNT and CDR2 YYREEE come from the germline V gene (reference sequence). Trimming left V 7 bases short and J 4 bases short, with 14 bases between. The CDR3 has 13 amino acids. Supplemented by reference TRBV5-4 and TRBJ1-1, the full variable domain reads ETGVTQSPTHLIKTRGQQVTLRCSSQSGHNTVSWYQQALGQGPQFIFQYYREEENGRGNFPPRFSGLQFPNYSSELNVNALELDDSALYLCASSGGVVTEAFFGQGTRLTVV.

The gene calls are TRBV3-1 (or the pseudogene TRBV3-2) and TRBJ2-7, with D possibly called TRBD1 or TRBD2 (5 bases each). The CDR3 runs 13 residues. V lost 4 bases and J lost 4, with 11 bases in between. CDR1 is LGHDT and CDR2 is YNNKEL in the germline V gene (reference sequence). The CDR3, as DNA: TGTGCCAGCAGCCGATCCGAGGGGTACGAGCAGTACTTC. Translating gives CASSRSEGYEQYF.

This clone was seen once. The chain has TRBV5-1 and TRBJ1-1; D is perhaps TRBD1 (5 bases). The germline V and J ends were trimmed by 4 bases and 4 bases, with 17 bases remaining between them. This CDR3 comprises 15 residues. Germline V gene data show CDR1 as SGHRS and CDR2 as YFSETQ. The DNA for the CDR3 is TGCGCCAGCAGCCGTCAAATCGGGGCCGTCACTGAAGCTTTCTTT. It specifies CASSRQIGAVTEAFF.

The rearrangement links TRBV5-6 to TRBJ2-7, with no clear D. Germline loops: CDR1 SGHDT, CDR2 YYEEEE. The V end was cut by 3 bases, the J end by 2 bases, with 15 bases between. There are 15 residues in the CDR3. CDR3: CASSSRKTLTYEQYF. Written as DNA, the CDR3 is TGTGCCAGCAGCTCCCGCAAAACCTTGACCTACGAGCAGTACTTC.

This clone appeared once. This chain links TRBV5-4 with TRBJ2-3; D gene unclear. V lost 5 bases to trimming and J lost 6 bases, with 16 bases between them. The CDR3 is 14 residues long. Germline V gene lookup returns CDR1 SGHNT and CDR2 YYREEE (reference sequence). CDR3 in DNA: TGTGCCAGCAGTAACCAGGCCCAGCACGATACGCAGTATTTT. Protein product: CASSNQAQHDTQYF.

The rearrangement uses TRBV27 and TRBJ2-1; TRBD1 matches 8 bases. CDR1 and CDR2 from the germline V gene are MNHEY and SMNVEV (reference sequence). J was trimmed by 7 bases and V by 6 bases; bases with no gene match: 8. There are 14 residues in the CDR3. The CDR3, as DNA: TGTGCCAGCAGGGTAACAGGGGGTCAAAATGAGCAGTTCTTC. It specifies CASRVTGGQNEQFF.

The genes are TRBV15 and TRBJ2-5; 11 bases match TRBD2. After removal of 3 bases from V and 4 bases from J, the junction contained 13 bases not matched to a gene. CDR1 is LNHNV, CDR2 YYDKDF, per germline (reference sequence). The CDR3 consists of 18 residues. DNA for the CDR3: TGTGCCACCAGCAGGGGCGGCCTAGCGGGAGGAATGAGAGAGACCCAGTACTTC. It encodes CATSRGGLAGGMRETQYF. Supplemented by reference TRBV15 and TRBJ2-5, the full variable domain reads DAMVIQNPRYQVTQFGKPVTLSCSQTLNHNVMYWYQQKSSQAPKLLFHYYDKDFNNEADTPDNFQSRRPNTSFCFLDIRSPGLGDTAMYLCATSRGGLAGGMRETQYFGPGTRLLVL.

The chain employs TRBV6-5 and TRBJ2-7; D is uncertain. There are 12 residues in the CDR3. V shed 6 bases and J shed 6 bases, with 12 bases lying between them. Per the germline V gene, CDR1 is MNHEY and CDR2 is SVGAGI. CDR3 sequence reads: CASRHLRTEQYF. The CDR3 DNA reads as TGTGCCAGCAGACATCTCAGGACCGAGCAGTACTTC.

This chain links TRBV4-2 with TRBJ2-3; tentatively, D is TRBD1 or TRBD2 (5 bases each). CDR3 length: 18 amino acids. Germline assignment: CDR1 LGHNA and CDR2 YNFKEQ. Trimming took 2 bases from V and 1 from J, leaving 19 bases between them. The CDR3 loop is CASSQNPGWGRGTDTQYF. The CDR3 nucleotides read TGTGCCAGCAGCCAAAACCCTGGATGGGGGAGAGGCACAGATACGCAGTATTTT.

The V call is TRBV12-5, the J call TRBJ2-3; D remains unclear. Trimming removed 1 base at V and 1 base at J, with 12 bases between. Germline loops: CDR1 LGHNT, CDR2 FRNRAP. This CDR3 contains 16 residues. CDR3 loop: CASGLALGIGTDTQYF. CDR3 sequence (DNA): TGTGCTAGTGGTTTGGCCTTAGGGATTGGCACAGATACGCAGTATTTT.

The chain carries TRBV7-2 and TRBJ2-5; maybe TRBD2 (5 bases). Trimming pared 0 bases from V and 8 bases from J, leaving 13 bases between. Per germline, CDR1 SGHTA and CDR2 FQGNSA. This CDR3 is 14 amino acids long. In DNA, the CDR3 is TGTGCCAGCAGCTTAGCGGCTTCGGGAAGTACCCAGTACTTC. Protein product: CASSLAASGSTQYF.

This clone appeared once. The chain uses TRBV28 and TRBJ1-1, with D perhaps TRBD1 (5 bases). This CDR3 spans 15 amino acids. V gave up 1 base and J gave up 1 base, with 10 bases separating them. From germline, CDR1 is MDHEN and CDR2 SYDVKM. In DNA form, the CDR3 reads TGTGCCAGCAGTTTATTTTGGGGGAAGAACACTGAAGCTTTCTTT. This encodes CASSLFWGKNTEAFF. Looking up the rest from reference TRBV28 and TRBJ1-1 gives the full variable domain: DVKVTQSSRYLVKRTGEKVFLECVQDMDHENMFWYRQDPGLGLRLIYFSYDVKMKEKGDIPEGYSVSREKKERFSLILESASTNQTSMYLCASSLFWGKNTEAFFGQGTRLTVV.

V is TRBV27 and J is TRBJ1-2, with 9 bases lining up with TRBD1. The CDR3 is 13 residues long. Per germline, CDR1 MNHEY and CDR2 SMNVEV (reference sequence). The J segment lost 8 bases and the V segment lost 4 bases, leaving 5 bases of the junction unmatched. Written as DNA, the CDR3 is TGTGCCAGCAGTTCTACAGGGGGCAGGGGCTACACCTTC. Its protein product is CASSSTGGRGYTF.

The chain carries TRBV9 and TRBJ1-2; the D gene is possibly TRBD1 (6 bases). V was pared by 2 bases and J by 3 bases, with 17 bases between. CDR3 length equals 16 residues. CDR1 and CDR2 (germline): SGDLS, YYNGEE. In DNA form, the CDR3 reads TGTGCCAGCAGCGTCGCCCCGGGTGAGGGGGACTATGGCTACACCTTC. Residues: CASSVAPGEGDYGYTF.

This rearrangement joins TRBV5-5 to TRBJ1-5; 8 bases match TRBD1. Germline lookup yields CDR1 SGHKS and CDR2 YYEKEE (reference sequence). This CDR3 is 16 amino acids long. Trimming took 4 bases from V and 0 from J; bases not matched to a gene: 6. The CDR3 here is CASSPGQGYSNQPQHF. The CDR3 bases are TGTGCCAGCAGCCCTGGACAGGGCTATAGCAATCAGCCCCAGCATTTT. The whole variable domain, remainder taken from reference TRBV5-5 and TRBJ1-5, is DAGVTQSPTHLIKTRGQQVTLRCSPISGHKSVSWYQQVLGQGPQFIFQYYEKEERGRGNFPDRFSARQFPNYSSELNVNALLLGDSALYLCASSPGQGYSNQPQHFGDGTRLSIL.

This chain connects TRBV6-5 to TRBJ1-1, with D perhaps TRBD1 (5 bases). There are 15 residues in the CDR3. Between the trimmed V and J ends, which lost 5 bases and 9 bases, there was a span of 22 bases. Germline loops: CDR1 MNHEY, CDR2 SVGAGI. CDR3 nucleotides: TGTGCCAGCAGTAGGGGAGTAGGGGATATCGGTAAAGCTTTCTTT. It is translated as CASSRGVGDIGKAFF.